This note documents a single T cell receptor beta chain sequence. No antigen is known for it. No clone much larger than this one lies a single base away; base qualities are absent. V is cut by 4 bases and J by 3 bases, and the space between the germline ends is 19 bases. The CDR3 holds 16 amino acids from the cysteine to the phenylalanine. The sequence is cut down to CDR3 DNA, 48 bases in frame from base 1. For CDR1 and CDR2, the germline V gene (reference sequence) lists SEHNR and FQNEAQ. The source of the sample is a study of blood T cell repertoires in COVID-19 (dated by TCRdb to 2020 to 2021). For the wider study: Collaborator samples came from the United States, Italy and Spain and covered acute and convalescent phases of COVID-19. The prospective study material was composed of cDNA or gDNA derived from T cells, B-cell-depleted T cells, or PBMCs. The dataset comprised deeply sampled blood TCRbeta repertoires from subjects exposed to, actively infected with, or recovered from COVID-19. The repertoires were released in a freely available public database intended as a resource for research on the immune response to SARS-CoV-2. The samples were drawn from two sources: the first 160 participants of the ongoing ImmuneRACE study, and some 1,300 subjects contributed by 6 global collaborators. Sample metadata almost always included a de-identified subject ID, COVID-19 status, age in years and sex. Where HLA class I and class II types were available, the types were taken from metadata supplied by the sample provider, not from assay-based typing. Overall study results and their limits: The quantity of clinical and demographic metadata differed by source and by participant and was supplied without curation.

Each collaborating institution followed its own protocols to collect whole blood in K2EDTA tubes. For TCRbeta analysis, collaborators shipped samples as frozen whole blood, isolated PBMCs, or DNA extracted from either of those sample types. The immunoSEQ Assay, a bias-controlled multiplex PCR, was used to amplify TCRbeta CDR3 regions from genomic DNA. Under the source paper's analysis protocol: Within the assay, amplification of reference gene primers was used to estimate how many nucleated cells each sample contained. To quantify the absolute abundance of each unique TCRbeta CDR3 rearrangement, sequence reads were collapsed and filtered. For each sample, productive Simpson clonality was calculated by taking the square root of Simpson's diversity index across productive rearrangements. TCRdb retrieved this table from immuneACCESS and kept in-frame rearrangements only. Not all clones are present; in checked studies, unresolved V genes account for under half, and no reason is known for the remainder. The V and J calls and clone size come from that table; D and trimming were worked out from the DNA. This sample lists about 330,000 clones; roughly 85% were detected once. The ten largest clones represent more than 6% of the sample.

The chain joins TRBV7-9 to TRBJ2-7; TRBD1 is a possible D gene, resting on 6 matching bases. Sequencing was carried out using peripheral blood. The receptor was isolated from a human donor in a cohort sampled during active COVID-19. The base sequence is TGTGCCAGCAGCTCCACGGGACAAAGGAAACTCTACGAGCAGTACTTC. Translated, this is CASSSTGQRKLYEQYF.